These T cell receptor beta chains were read from a single sample in a study of T-cell reconstitution after alpha-beta-depleted transplantation in children. Using its own MiXCR run on the PCR reads, TCRdb lists one record per CDR3 protein. The sample lists fewer than 250,000 distinct CDR3 sequences, 17% seen once, with 43% in the top ten. The starting material was PBMCs, mostly from graft donor cells, obtained 360 days after TCRalphabeta/CD19-depleted stem cell transplant. The receptor set was obtained from a male patient aged 2-10 years who had a stem cell transplant for acute lymphoblastic leukemia, so the T cells may come from the graft donor. CDR3s include the opening cysteine and the closing phenylalanine or tryptophan. The D gene is left open where the match is weak. For some rows the clone size is stated as once, few or many, or as a class when expanded; others skip it.

d_gene	v_gene	j_gene	abundance	CDR3aa	CDR3nt
TRBD1	TRBV20-1	TRBJ2-5	few	CSAATGETQYF	TGCAGTGCTGCGACAGGGGAGACCCAGTACTTC
TRBD1	TRBV5-1	TRBJ2-7	few	CASSLVGDRALEQYF	TGCGCCAGCAGCTTGGTGGGGGACAGGGCCCTCGAGCAGTACTTC
.	TRBV9	TRBJ2-7	.	CASSPQWGDYEQYF	TGTGCCAGCAGCCCTCAGTGGGGGGACTACGAGCAGTACTTC
TRBD1	TRBV12-3/TRBV12-4	TRBJ1-5	.	CASSPLTGAGNQPQHF	TGTGCCAGCAGCCCCCTCACAGGGGCGGGCAATCAGCCCCAGCATTTT
.	TRBV18	TRBJ2-7	few	CASSPQSDEQYF	TGTGCCAGCTCACCACAAAGCGACGAGCAGTACTTC
.	TRBV5-5	TRBJ2-7	few	CASSTQAGEQYF	TGTGCCAGCAGCACCCAGGCGGGCGAGCAGTACTTC
TRBD2	TRBV7-2	TRBJ2-2	few	CASSPPGLAFFGELFF	TGTGCCAGCAGCCCTCCGGGACTAGCCTTTTTCGGGGAGCTGTTTTTT
TRBD1	TRBV5-1	TRBJ1-2	few	CASSLGQEGRGYTF	TGCGCCAGCAGCCTGGGACAGGAAGGACGTGGCTACACCTTC
.	TRBV20-1	TRBJ2-1	few	CSAREGSMWGNEQFF	TGCAGTGCTAGGGAGGGGAGCATGTGGGGCAATGAGCAGTTCTTC
TRBD1	TRBV19	TRBJ1-1	.	CATRQGLRNTEAFF	TGTGCCACCCGACAGGGCCTCCGGAACACTGAAGCTTTCTTT
TRBD1	TRBV6-1	TRBJ1-1	.	CASGTGESEAFF	TGTGCCAGCGGCACAGGGGAGTCTGAAGCTTTCTTT
TRBD1	TRBV29-1	TRBJ1-1	.	CSVAGGRTEAFF	TGCAGCGTTGCAGGGGGAAGAACTGAAGCTTTCTTT
TRBD1	TRBV25-1	TRBJ1-5	few	CASSGDRGRVNQPQHF	TGTGCCAGCAGTGGGGACAGGGGGCGCGTCAATCAGCCCCAGCATTTT
.	TRBV18	TRBJ2-1	.	CASSSLSRGLSSYNEQFF	TGTGCCAGCTCATCCTTATCCCGGGGTCTAAGCTCCTACAATGAGCAGTTCTTC
.	TRBV12-3/TRBV12-4	TRBJ2-5	many	CASSPQGRGMQETQYF	TGTGCCAGCAGTCCCCAGGGGAGGGGTATGCAAGAGACCCAGTACTTC
.	TRBV11-2	TRBJ2-1	few	CASSLFWGGRHGEQFF	TGTGCCAGCAGCCTCTTCTGGGGGGGGCGCCATGGTGAGCAGTTCTTC
.	TRBV10-3	TRBJ1-6	few	CAISEGRGNSPLHF	TGTGCCATCAGTGAGGGCAGGGGAAATTCACCCCTCCACTTT
TRBD1	TRBV20-1	TRBJ2-3	.	CSARDLQGAGDTQYF	TGCAGTGCTAGAGATCTGCAGGGGGCCGGAGATACGCAGTATTTT
.	TRBV5-1	TRBJ2-5	.	CASSLVSSQETQYF	TGCGCCAGCAGCTTGGTGTCTAGCCAAGAGACCCAGTACTTC
.	TRBV7-2	TRBJ1-2	.	CASSLFAAGYTF	TGTGCCAGCAGCTTATTCGCGGCTGGCTACACCTTC
.	TRBV5-5	TRBJ2-2	few	CASSLRLDTGELF	TGTGCCAGCAGCTTGCGCCTTGACACCGGGGAGCTCTTT
.	TRBV6-5	TRBJ2-2	few	CASSYSSRGAYTGELFF	TGTGCCAGCAGTTACTCGAGCAGGGGGGCGTACACCGGGGAGCTGTTTTTT
TRBD1	TRBV4-1	TRBJ2-5	few	CASSQDGRGPRETQYF	TGCGCCAGCAGCCAAGATGGCAGGGGGCCGCGGGAGACCCAGTACTTC
.	TRBV28	TRBJ2-3	.	CASSLYSGGTQDTQYF	TGTGCCAGCAGTTTATATTCAGGGGGGACCCAAGATACGCAGTATTTT
TRBD2	TRBV11-2	TRBJ2-7	few	CASSPELAVYEQYF	TGTGCCAGCAGCCCGGAGCTAGCGGTATACGAGCAGTACTTC
.	TRBV6-2/TRBV6-3	TRBJ1-5	.	CASSQRTNQPQHF	TGTGCCAGCAGTCAGAGGACAAATCAGCCCCAGCATTTT
TRBD1	TRBV5-1	TRBJ1-1	many	CASSQGAGTEAFF	TGCGCCAGCAGCCAGGGGGCAGGCACTGAAGCTTTCTTT
.	TRBV6-1	TRBJ1-3	.	CASRPRTTLSGNTIYF	TGTGCCAGCAGGCCGAGGACGACCCTCTCTGGAAACACCATATATTTT
TRBD2	TRBV18	TRBJ2-1	.	CASSPPGAGYNEQFF	TGTGCCAGCTCACCACCGGGAGCGGGGTACAATGAGCAGTTCTTC
TRBD1	TRBV3-1	TRBJ1-5	.	CASSQDTGVGNQPQHF	TGTGCCAGCAGCCAAGATACAGGGGTAGGCAATCAGCCCCAGCATTTT
.	TRBV15	TRBJ2-1	few	CATSTGEYNEQFF	TGTGCCACCAGCACTGGAGAATACAATGAGCAGTTCTTC